This TCR beta chain stems from a study of post-analysis software for immune sequencing data. General observations from the study: Included in a set of five TRBV segments more frequent in patients than controls were TRBV5-6, TRBV5-1 and TRBV20-1.

Libraries were made from TCR beta cDNA, and they carried unique molecular identifiers. TCRdb ran MiXCR on the PCR reads and lists one entry per CDR3 protein. Of about 190,000 distinct CDR3 sequences listed, 29% are singletons. This CDR3 is 15 amino acids long. Germline assignment: CDR1 MNHNY and CDR2 SVGAGI (reference sequence). The V end was cut by 6 bases, the J end by 0 bases, with 12 bases between. With respect to this clonotype: What it binds is not known.

V gene TRBV6-6 combines with J gene TRBJ2-1; D is perhaps TRBD1 (6 bases). The TCR sequence derives from a girl aged 2-17 years with multiple sclerosis. Sequenced sample: blood. CDR3 DNA: TGTGCCAGCAGAACGGGACACCACTCCTACAATGAGCAGTTCTTC. Encoded protein: CASRTGHHSYNEQFF.